This paragraph covers one T cell receptor (beta chain) sequence. CDR1 is MNHEY and CDR2 is SVGEGT in the germline V gene. J lost 3 bases, V lost 2 bases, and 6 bases had no gene match. The CDR3 extends over 15 amino acids. These data belong to a study of blood T cell repertoires in COVID-19. Study background: Material from acute and convalescent COVID-19 was sourced from the United States, Italy and Spain. T cells, B-cell-depleted T cells, or PBMCs provided the cDNA or gDNA that served as material.

Authors' processing steps: By means of reference gene primer amplification, nucleated cell counts were estimated. Only in-frame clones appear in the TCRdb table, and some are missing; sequencing was by immunoSEQ multiplex PCR. D and trimming were read from the DNA, whereas the V and J calls and clone size are those reported in that table. The sample has about 180,000 clones; 80% to 90% are singletons. This receptor was obtained from a man in his fifties or sixties with active or convalescent COVID-19. V is TRBV6-2 or TRBV6-3 and J is TRBJ2-7; TRBD2 agrees at 8 bases. Sequenced input: peripheral blood. DNA for the CDR3: TGTGCCAGCAGTTACGGAGGACTAGCTCGCTACGAGCAGTACTTC. This encodes CASSYGGLARYEQYF.